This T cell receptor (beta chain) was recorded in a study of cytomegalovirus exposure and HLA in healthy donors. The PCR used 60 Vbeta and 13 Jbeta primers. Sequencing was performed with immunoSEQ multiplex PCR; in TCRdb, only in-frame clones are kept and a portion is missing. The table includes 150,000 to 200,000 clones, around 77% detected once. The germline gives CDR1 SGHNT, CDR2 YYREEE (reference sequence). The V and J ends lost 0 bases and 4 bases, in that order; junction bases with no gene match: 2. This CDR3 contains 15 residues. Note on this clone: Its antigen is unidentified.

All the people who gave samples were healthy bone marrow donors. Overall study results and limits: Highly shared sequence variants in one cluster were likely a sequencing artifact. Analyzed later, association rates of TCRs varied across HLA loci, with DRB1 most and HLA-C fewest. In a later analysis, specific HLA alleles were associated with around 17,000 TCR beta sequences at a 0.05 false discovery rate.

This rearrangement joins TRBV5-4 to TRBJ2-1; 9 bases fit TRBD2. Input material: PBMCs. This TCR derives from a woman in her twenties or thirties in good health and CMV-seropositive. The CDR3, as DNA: TGTGCCAGCAGCTTGGTGCGGGGGGGTTACAATGAGCAGTTCTTC. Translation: CASSLVRGGYNEQFF.